These 30 T cell receptor beta chains were all obtained from the same sample, sequenced in a study of cytomegalovirus exposure and HLA in healthy donors. Repertoires were generated with immunoSEQ multiplex PCR, while TCRdb's copy carries only in-frame clones and drops some. The sample includes 200,000 to 250,000 clones, roughly 91% seen only once; the top ten take about 2%. Material for sequencing was PBMCs. The receptors shown here come from a woman aged 18-35 years in good health and CMV-seropositive.

The chain joins TRBV5-4 to TRBJ1-2; 7 bases are shared with TRBD1. Trimming took 4 bases from V and 0 from J; bases not matched to a gene: 3. Germline V gives CDR1 SGHNT, CDR2 YYREEE (reference sequence). The length of the CDR3 is 14 residues. CDR3 bases: TGTGCCAGCAGCCAGGGGGAAACTAACTATGGCTACACCTTC. Translated: CASSQGETNYGYTF.

CDR3: CASSFGGRSSYNEQFF. The CDR3 nucleotides read TGTGCCAGCAGTTTCGGCGGGAGGAGCTCCTACAATGAGCAGTTCTTC. This sequence joins TRBV27 and TRBJ2-1; 8 bases fit TRBD2. Trimming at V came to 3 bases and at J to 0 bases, leaving 4 bases not matched to a gene. Germline-derived CDR1 and CDR2 are MNHEY and SMNVEV (reference sequence). CDR3 size: 16 residues.

The chain combines TRBV28 with TRBJ1-5, with D perhaps matching TRBD1 (6 bases). CDR1 MDHEN and CDR2 SYDVKM come from the germline V gene. The length of the CDR3 is 14 residues. Trimming pared 6 bases from V and 0 bases from J, leaving 9 bases between. The CDR3 bases are TGTGCCAGCAGCACAGGGACTAGCAATCAGCCCCAGCATTTT. Translated, it gives CASSTGTSNQPQHF.

Notes on this clone: The sample has other DNA sequences that encode this CDR3 too. The V gene is TRBV9, the J gene TRBJ1-1, with no clear D. CDR3 length: 13 amino acids. CDR1 and CDR2 (germline): SGDLS, YYNGEE. Trimming removed 0 bases from V and 4 bases from J, with 7 bases in between. The CDR3 spells CASSVAGATEAFF. CDR3 in DNA: TGTGCCAGCAGCGTAGCCGGTGCCACTGAAGCTTTCTTT.

This rearrangement joins TRBV4-1 to TRBJ2-1, with D perhaps TRBD1 (7 bases). Germline V gene sequence: CDR1 MGHRA, CDR2 YSYEKL. Trimming cost V 2 bases and J 4 bases, with 12 bases left between them. The length of the CDR3 is 15 residues. The CDR3 region has the DNA TGCGCCAGCAGCCAATGGGCAGGGGGGTACAATGAGCAGTTCTTC. Residues: CASSQWAGGYNEQFF.

This rearrangement joins TRBV2 to TRBJ2-3, with TRBD2 identical over 7 bases. The CDR3 runs to 14 residues. CDR1 is SNHLY, CDR2 FYNNEI, per germline. The J segment lost 6 bases and the V segment lost 0 bases, leaving 3 bases of the junction unmatched. CDR3 in DNA: TGTGCCAGCAGTGAAGCGCGGGGGACCGATACGCAGTATTTT. Amino acid sequence: CASSEARGTDTQYF.

A few counts support this clone. The V gene is TRBV2, the J gene TRBJ1-5; 8 positions agree with TRBD1. From germline, CDR1 is SNHLY and CDR2 FYNNEI. The CDR3 loop spans 15 amino acids. V shed 6 bases and J 2 bases; nucleotides not matched to a gene: 6. The CDR3 region has the DNA TGTGCCAGCAGCGCAGGGGGCGCGGGCAATCAGCCCCAGCATTTT. Protein: CASSAGGAGNQPQHF.

The rearrangement uses TRBV5-1 and TRBJ2-1; tentative D call: TRBD2 (5 bases). The CDR3 has 16 amino acids. V was clipped by 0 bases and J by 0 bases, with 10 bases between them. The germline gives CDR1 SGHRS, CDR2 YFSETQ. The CDR3 region is CASSLVTGSSYNEQFF. The CDR3 DNA sequence: TGCGCCAGCAGCTTGGTTACTGGGAGCTCCTACAATGAGCAGTTCTTC.

The gene calls are TRBV5-6 and TRBJ2-1; the match to TRBD2 covers 11 bases. This CDR3 spans 15 amino acids. Germline V lookup: CDR1 SGHDT, CDR2 YYEEEE. J gave up 4 bases and V 4 bases, and 4 bases lay outside the gene matches. The CDR3, as DNA: TGTGCCAGCAGCGGGACTAGCGGCCTGTACAATGAGCAGTTCTTC. Protein: CASSGTSGLYNEQFF. Full variable domain (rest looked up from reference TRBV5-6 and TRBJ2-1): DAGVTQSPTHLIKTRGQQVTLRCSPKSGHDTVSWYQQALGQGPQFIFQYYEEEERQRGNFPDRFSGHQFPNYSSELNVNALLLGDSALYLCASSGTSGLYNEQFFGPGTRLTVL.

This clone showed up just a few times. V is TRBV30 and J is TRBJ2-1; 8 bases fit TRBD2. CDR1 and CDR2 (germline): GTSNPN, SVGIG (reference sequence). V lost 3 bases, J lost 8 bases, and 9 bases stayed unmatched. The CDR3 loop spans 14 amino acids. In DNA form, the CDR3 reads TGTGCCTGGAGGCCCCGGGAGGGCCGCTATGAGCAGTTCTTC. As protein: CAWRPREGRYEQFF.

J is TRBJ2-6 and V is TRBV6-1; unclear D gene. The CDR3 has 15 residues. Germline loops: CDR1 MNHNS, CDR2 SASEGT. V dropped 1 base and J dropped 0 bases, with 4 bases sitting between them. Here the CDR3 reads CASSEERSGANVLTF. In DNA form, the CDR3 reads TGTGCCAGCAGTGAAGAGCGCTCTGGGGCCAACGTCCTGACTTTC.

The chain recombines TRBV5-4 with TRBJ2-1, with D tentatively TRBD2 (6 bases). V was trimmed by 4 bases and J by 5 bases, leaving 16 bases between them. The CDR3 covers 15 residues. Germline assignment: CDR1 SGHNT and CDR2 YYREEE (reference sequence). The DNA for the CDR3 is TGTGCCAGCAGCACAGAACCGGGACTCCACAATGAGCAGTTCTTC. Protein product: CASSTEPGLHNEQFF. Drawing the rest from reference TRBV5-4 and TRBJ2-1, the complete variable domain is ETGVTQSPTHLIKTRGQQVTLRCSSQSGHNTVSWYQQALGQGPQFIFQYYREEENGRGNFPPRFSGLQFPNYSSELNVNALELDDSALYLCASSTEPGLHNEQFFGPGTRLTVL.

This chain connects TRBV27 to TRBJ2-7, with a tentative D call TRBD2 (5 bases). Germline values: CDR1 MNHEY, CDR2 SMNVEV (reference sequence). The CDR3 consists of 13 residues. The ends were cut back, 5 bases at V and 6 bases at J, with 14 bases in the middle. The CDR3 nucleotides are TGTGCCAGCAGTCCGGGAAGCGGAGGCGAGCAGTACTTC. Its translation is CASSPGSGGEQYF.

The J gene is TRBJ1-1, the V gene TRBV27, with 12 positions matching TRBD1. The CDR3 spans 16 residues. Germline V gene lookup returns CDR1 MNHEY and CDR2 SMNVEV (reference sequence). V was pared by 5 bases and J by 4 bases, with 8 bases of the junction left unmatched. As DNA, the CDR3 is TGTGCCAGCAGTGGTCAGGGGGACAGGGGGCCCACTGAAGCTTTCTTT. Translating it yields CASSGQGDRGPTEAFF.

The V and J genes are TRBV28 and TRBJ2-7; maybe TRBD1 (6 bases). Germline CDR1 is MDHEN and CDR2 is SYDVKM. The length of the CDR3 is 14 residues. Trimming pared 4 bases from V and 2 bases from J, leaving 12 bases between. DNA for the CDR3: TGTGCCAGCAGTTGGGGCAGGGGACCCTACGAGCAGTACTTC. It is translated as CASSWGRGPYEQYF. Full variable domain (missing parts from reference TRBV28 and TRBJ2-7): DVKVTQSSRYLVKRTGEKVFLECVQDMDHENMFWYRQDPGLGLRLIYFSYDVKMKEKGDIPEGYSVSREKKERFSLILESASTNQTSMYLCASSWGRGPYEQYFGPGTRLTVT.

V is TRBV6-1 and J is TRBJ2-1; unclear D gene. The CDR3 sequence is 16 residues long. Germline lookup yields CDR1 MNHNS and CDR2 SASEGT. V was shortened by 1 base and J by 7 bases, with 17 bases between the two germline ends. The CDR3 loop is CASSEVRLAPGNEQFF. For the CDR3, the DNA is TGTGCCAGCAGTGAAGTACGGTTAGCCCCTGGGAATGAGCAGTTCTTC.

V gene TRBV5-1 combines with J gene TRBJ2-1, with D perhaps matching TRBD2 (6 bases). Germline V gene sequence: CDR1 SGHRS, CDR2 YFSETQ. This CDR3 has 16 residues. The V gene lost 3 bases and the J gene lost 4 bases, with 17 bases spanning the gap. CDR3 sequence (DNA): TGCGCCAGCAGCTCAGGAGGGGACTCTTATTACAATGAGCAGTTCTTC. It yields the protein CASSSGGDSYYNEQFF.

V usage is TRBV29-1 and J usage is TRBJ1-5, with a weak D call TRBD1 (6 bases). The V gene's germline CDR1 is SQVTM and CDR2 ANQGSEA. This CDR3 spans 14 amino acids. V was pared by 5 bases and J by 0 bases, with 11 bases between. Here the CDR3 reads CSVTRGNSNQPQHF. For the CDR3, the DNA is TGCAGCGTTACCAGGGGAAATAGCAATCAGCCCCAGCATTTT.

The gene calls are TRBV9 and TRBJ1-1; 7 bases are a match to TRBD1. V trimming: 4 bases; J trimming: 5 bases; junction bases outside the gene matches: 5. The length of the CDR3 is 13 residues. Germline CDR1 reads SGDLS; CDR2 reads YYNGEE. The CDR3 reads CASSIGTATEAFF. CDR3 bases: TGTGCCAGCAGCATTGGGACAGCGACTGAAGCTTTCTTT.

This clone is a singleton in its sample. The genes are TRBV5-4 and TRBJ2-3; 7 bases match TRBD2. Germline CDR1 reads SGHNT; CDR2 reads YYREEE (reference sequence). This CDR3 is built from 14 residues. V trimming: 7 bases; J trimming: 2 bases; junction bases outside the gene matches: 7. The DNA for the CDR3 is TGTGCCAGCTTGGCTAGCGGAAACACAGATACGCAGTATTTT. Amino acid sequence: CASLASGNTDTQYF.

The chain carries TRBV30 and TRBJ2-6; D is perhaps TRBD1 (6 bases). The CDR3 sequence is 16 residues long. Trimming cost V 8 bases and J 0 bases, with 17 bases left between them. Germline V CDR1 and CDR2: GTSNPN, SVGIG (reference sequence). CDR3 protein: CAQPSDRSSGANVLTF. The CDR3 region has the DNA TGTGCCCAACCCAGCGACAGGAGCTCTGGGGCCAACGTCCTGACTTTC.

The chain joins TRBV5-1 to TRBJ1-1; possibly TRBD1 for D (6 bases). V shed 4 bases and J shed 5 bases, with 21 bases lying between them. CDR1 is SGHRS and CDR2 is YFSETQ in the germline V gene. CDR3 length: 16 amino acids. The CDR3 nucleotides are TGCGCCAGCAGCCCCGGATCCCACAGGGAGGGAACTGAAGCTTTCTTT. Protein sequence: CASSPGSHREGTEAFF.

This sequence joins TRBV6-1 and TRBJ1-1; D perhaps matches TRBD1 (5 bases). V lost 4 bases and J lost 0, with 9 bases in between. The CDR3 loop spans 14 amino acids. Germline V gene lookup returns CDR1 MNHNS and CDR2 SASEGT. Written as DNA, the CDR3 is TGTGCCAGCAGTGCGACAGCCATGAACACTGAAGCTTTCTTT. It yields the protein CASSATAMNTEAFF.

The V call is TRBV7-2, the J call TRBJ2-3, with a weak D call TRBD2 (5 bases). The CDR3 has 17 residues. V shed 4 bases and J shed 7 bases, with 24 bases lying between them. CDR1 SGHTA and CDR2 FQGNSA come from the germline V gene. This chain's CDR3 is CASSSEVRLPAAHTQYF. The CDR3, as DNA: TGTGCCAGCAGCTCGGAAGTCAGGCTCCCAGCGGCACATACGCAGTATTTT.

The chain recombines TRBV4-1 with TRBJ1-5, with D perhaps matching TRBD1 (5 bases). V was clipped by 6 bases and J by 6 bases, with 18 bases between them. Germline assignment: CDR1 MGHRA and CDR2 YSYEKL. CDR3 length: 15 amino acids. The CDR3 region is CASRETVGVLQPQHF. DNA for the CDR3: TGCGCCAGCAGGGAGACAGTAGGGGTACTTCAGCCCCAGCATTTT.

The rearrangement uses TRBV28 and TRBJ2-2, with TRBD2 as a possible D gene (5 bases). Germline V lookup: CDR1 MDHEN, CDR2 SYDVKM. The CDR3 covers 13 residues. With 8 bases removed from V and 4 bases from J, the gap between germline ends came to 11 bases. The CDR3 DNA is TGTGCCAGCCTAGAGAGCGGCACCGGGGAGCTGTTTTTT. Its translation is CASLESGTGELFF.

The chain employs TRBV28 and TRBJ1-2; D gene unclear. Germline loops: CDR1 MDHEN, CDR2 SYDVKM. Trimming left V 6 bases short and J 5 bases short, with 13 bases between. The CDR3 spans 13 residues. The CDR3 here is CASRFAGGYGYTF. The CDR3 DNA reads as TGTGCCAGCAGGTTCGCAGGAGGGTATGGCTACACCTTC.

This chain joins TRBV2 and TRBJ1-1, with a possible D match to TRBD1 (5 bases). The CDR3 is made up of 15 amino acids. V was cut by 7 bases and J by 1 base, with 16 bases left in between. CDR1 SNHLY and CDR2 FYNNEI come from the germline V gene. The CDR3 spells CASMRETAENTEAFF. In nucleotides, the CDR3 is TGTGCCAGCATGAGAGAGACAGCAGAGAACACTGAAGCTTTCTTT.

The chain links TRBV5-4 to TRBJ1-2, with a tentative D call TRBD1 (6 bases). The V gene's germline CDR1 is SGHNT and CDR2 YYREEE (reference sequence). V lost 1 base and J lost 6, with 19 bases in between. This CDR3 has 16 amino acids. This CDR3 is CASSLKQGPGFDGYTF. The CDR3 DNA reads as TGTGCCAGCAGCTTGAAACAGGGACCCGGCTTCGATGGCTACACCTTC.

J is TRBJ1-5 and V is TRBV7-9; unclear D gene. The CDR3 loop spans 12 amino acids. Germline-derived CDR1 and CDR2 are SEHNR and FQNEAQ (reference sequence). V was cut by 3 bases and J by 7 bases, with 7 bases left in between. CDR3 nucleotide sequence: TGTGCCAGCAGCTTGAGGGAACAGCCCCAGCATTTT. As protein: CASSLREQPQHF.